This T cell receptor beta chain was captured in a study of human T cells and chemical hapten exposure. Study-wide results and caveats: Patch test score rose with PT1 expanded TCRs, significant at 8, 16, 32, not 4.

Regarding time point: patch test 1, 2 weeks after DPC sensitization. The treatment here: therapeutic diphenylcyclopropenone sensitization with weekly scalp DPC. In this sample, this clonotype turned up a few times. Its specificity is not known. The germline V and J ends were trimmed by 3 bases and 0 bases, with 3 bases remaining between them. CDR3 length: 13 residues. Looked up from germline, CDR1 is MGHDK and CDR2 is SYGVNS. Original processing notes: Sequenced samples showed a median of approximately 96,000 TCRs each, with counts running from about 22,000 to 700,000. A single record per CDR3 protein comes from TCRdb applying MiXCR to the RACE reads. The V and J calls come from TCRdb's annotation, not from the publication. The sample carries over 85,000 distinct CDR3 sequences, around an eighth recorded once.

The chain recombines TRBV25-1 with TRBJ1-5, with D unclear. The input for sequencing was whole blood, taken in connection with sensitization to the hapten diphenylcyclopropenone (DPC). The sequence was obtained from a woman aged 40-49 years with alopecia areata. Some clones in this sample may be carry-over from other donors' samples. The CDR3 nucleotides are TGTGCCAGCAGTGACAATAGCAATCAGCCCCAGCATTTT. It yields the protein CASSDNSNQPQHF.